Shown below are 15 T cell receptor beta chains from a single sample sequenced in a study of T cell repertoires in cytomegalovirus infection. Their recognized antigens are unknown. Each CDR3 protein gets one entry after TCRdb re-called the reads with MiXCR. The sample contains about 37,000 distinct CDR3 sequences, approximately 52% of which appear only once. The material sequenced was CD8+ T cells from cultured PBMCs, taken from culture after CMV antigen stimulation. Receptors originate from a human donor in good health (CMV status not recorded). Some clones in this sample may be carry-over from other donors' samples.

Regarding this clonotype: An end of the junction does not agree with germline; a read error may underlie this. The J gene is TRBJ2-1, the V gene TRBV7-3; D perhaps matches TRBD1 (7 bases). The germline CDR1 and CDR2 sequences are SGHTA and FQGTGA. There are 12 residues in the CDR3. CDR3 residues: CASRGDLNEQFF. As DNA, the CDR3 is TGTGCGAGCAGGGGGGACTTGAATGAGCAGTTCTTC.

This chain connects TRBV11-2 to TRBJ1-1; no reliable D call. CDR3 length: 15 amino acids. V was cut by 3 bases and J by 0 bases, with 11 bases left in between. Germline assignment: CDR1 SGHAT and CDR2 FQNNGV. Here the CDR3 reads CASSFGENMNTEAFF. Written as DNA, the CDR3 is TGTGCCAGCAGCTTTGGGGAGAACATGAACACTGAAGCTTTCTTT.

The CDR3 bases are TGTGCCAGCAGTTTAACCCGGGGGGGGGAGACCCAGTACTTC. Protein: CASSLTRGGETQYF. The V and J genes are TRBV27 and TRBJ2-5, with 8 bases identical to TRBD2. There are 14 residues in the CDR3. Germline V CDR1 and CDR2: MNHEY, SMNVEV (reference sequence). V dropped 2 bases and J dropped 5; count of bases not matched to a gene: 4.

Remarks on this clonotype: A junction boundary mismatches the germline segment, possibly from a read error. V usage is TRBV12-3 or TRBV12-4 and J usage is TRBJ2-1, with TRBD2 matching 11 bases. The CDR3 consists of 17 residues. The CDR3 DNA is TGTGACAGCAGTACTCTGACTAGCGGGGTACCTACAGATGAGCAGTTCTTC. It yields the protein CDSSTLTSGVPTDEQFF.

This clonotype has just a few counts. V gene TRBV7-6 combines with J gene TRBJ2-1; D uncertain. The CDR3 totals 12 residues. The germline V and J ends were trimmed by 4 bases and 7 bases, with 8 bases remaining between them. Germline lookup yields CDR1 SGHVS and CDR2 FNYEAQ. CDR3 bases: TGTGCCAGCAGCTGGGCTGGTAATGAGCAGTTCTTC. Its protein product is CASSWAGNEQFF.

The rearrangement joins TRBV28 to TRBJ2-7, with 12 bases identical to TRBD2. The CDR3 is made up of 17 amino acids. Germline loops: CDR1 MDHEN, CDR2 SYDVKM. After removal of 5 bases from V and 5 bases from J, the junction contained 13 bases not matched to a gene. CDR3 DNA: TGTGCCAGCAGTGGTCCGACTGGACTAGCGGGATTCCACGAGCAGTACTTC. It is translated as CASSGPTGLAGFHEQYF.

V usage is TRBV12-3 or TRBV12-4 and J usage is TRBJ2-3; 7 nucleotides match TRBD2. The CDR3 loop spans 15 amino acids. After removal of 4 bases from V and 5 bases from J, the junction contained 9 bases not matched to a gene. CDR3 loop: CASSSSWEGKDTQYF. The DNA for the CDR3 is TGTGCCAGCAGTTCTAGCTGGGAGGGAAAAGATACGCAGTATTTT.

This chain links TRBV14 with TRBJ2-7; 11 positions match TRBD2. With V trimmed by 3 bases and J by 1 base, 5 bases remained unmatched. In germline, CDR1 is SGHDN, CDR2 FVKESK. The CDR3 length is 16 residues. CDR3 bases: TGTGCCAGCAGCCACCCGCTAGCGGGAGGATCCTACGAGCAGTACTTC. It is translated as CASSHPLAGGSYEQYF.

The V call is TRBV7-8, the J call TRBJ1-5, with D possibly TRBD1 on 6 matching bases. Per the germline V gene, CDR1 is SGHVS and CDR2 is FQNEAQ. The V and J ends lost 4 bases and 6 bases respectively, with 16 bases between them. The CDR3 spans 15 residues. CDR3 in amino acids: CASSSDTGSRQPQHF. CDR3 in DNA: TGTGCCAGCAGCTCCGATACAGGGAGTCGTCAGCCCCAGCATTTT.

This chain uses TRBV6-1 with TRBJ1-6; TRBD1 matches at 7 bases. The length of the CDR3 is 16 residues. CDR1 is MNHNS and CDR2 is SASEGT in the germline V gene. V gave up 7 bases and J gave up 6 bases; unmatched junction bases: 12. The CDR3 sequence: CASTLRDSNSNSPLHF. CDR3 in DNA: TGTGCCAGCACGCTAAGGGACAGCAATAGTAATTCACCCCTCCACTTT.

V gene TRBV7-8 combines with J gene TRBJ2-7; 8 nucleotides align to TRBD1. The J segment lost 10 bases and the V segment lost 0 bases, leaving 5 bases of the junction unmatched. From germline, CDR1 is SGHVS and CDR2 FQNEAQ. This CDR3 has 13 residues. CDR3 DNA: TGTGCCAGCAGCTTAGCGTTACAGGGGGAACAGTACTTC. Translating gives CASSLALQGEQYF.

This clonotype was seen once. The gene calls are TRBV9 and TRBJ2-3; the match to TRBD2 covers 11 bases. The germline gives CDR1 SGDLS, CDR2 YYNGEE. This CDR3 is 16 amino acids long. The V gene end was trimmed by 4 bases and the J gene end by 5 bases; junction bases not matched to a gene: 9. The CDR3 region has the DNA TGTGCCAGCAGCCCATCGGATAGCGGGAGGGGAGATACGCAGTATTTT. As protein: CASSPSDSGRGDTQYF.

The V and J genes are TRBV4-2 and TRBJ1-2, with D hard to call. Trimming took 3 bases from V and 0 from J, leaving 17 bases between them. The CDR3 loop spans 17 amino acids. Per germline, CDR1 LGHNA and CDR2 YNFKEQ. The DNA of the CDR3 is TGTGCCAGCAGCCATGTCTGGCTCCCTAACACTAACTATGGCTACACCTTC. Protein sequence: CASSHVWLPNTNYGYTF.

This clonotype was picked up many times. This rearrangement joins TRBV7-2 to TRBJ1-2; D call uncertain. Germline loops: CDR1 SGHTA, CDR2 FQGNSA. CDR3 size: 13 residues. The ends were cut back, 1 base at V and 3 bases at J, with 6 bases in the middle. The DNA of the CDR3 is TGTGCCAGCAGCTTAGGGCAGTACTATGGCTACACCTTC. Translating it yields CASSLGQYYGYTF.

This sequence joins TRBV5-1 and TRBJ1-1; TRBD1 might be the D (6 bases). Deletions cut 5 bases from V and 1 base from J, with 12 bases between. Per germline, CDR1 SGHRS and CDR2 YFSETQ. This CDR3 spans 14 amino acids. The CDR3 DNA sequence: TGCGCCAGCAGAATAGTGGGGGCGAACACTGAAGCTTTCTTT. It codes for CASRIVGANTEAFF.